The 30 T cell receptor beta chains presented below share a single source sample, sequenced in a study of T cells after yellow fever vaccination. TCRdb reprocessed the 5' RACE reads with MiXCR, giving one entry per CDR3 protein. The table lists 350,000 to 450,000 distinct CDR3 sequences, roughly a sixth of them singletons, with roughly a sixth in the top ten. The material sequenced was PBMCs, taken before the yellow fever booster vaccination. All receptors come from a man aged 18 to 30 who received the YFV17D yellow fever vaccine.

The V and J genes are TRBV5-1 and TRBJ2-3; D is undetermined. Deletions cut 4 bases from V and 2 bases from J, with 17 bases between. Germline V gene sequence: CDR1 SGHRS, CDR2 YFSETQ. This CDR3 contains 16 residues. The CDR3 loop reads CASSPRYGNPTDTQYF. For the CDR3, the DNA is TGCGCCAGCAGCCCCCGCTACGGAAACCCCACAGATACGCAGTATTTT. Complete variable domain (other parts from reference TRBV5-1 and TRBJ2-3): KAGVTQTPRYLIKTRGQQVTLSCSPISGHRSVSWYQQTPGQGLQFLFEYFSETQRNKGNFPGRFSGRQFSNSRSEMNVSTLELGDSALYLCASSPRYGNPTDTQYFGPGTRLTVL.

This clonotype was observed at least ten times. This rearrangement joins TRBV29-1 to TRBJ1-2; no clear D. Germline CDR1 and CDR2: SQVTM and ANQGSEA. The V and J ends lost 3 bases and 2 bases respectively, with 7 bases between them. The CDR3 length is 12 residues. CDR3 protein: CSVESDNYGYTF. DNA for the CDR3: TGCAGCGTTGAGTCAGACAACTATGGCTACACCTTC.

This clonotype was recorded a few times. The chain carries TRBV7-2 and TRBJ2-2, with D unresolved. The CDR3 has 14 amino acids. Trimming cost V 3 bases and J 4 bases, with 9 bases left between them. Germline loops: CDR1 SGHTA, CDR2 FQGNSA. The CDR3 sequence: CASSFLTGTGELFF. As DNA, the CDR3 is TGTGCCAGCAGCTTTTTAACGGGCACCGGGGAGCTGTTTTTT.

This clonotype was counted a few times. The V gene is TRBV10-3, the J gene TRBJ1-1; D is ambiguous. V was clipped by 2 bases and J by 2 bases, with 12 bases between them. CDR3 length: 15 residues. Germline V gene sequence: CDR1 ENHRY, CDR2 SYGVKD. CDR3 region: CAISEPEGSNTEAFF. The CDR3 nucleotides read TGTGCCATCAGTGAGCCCGAAGGCAGCAACACTGAAGCTTTCTTT.

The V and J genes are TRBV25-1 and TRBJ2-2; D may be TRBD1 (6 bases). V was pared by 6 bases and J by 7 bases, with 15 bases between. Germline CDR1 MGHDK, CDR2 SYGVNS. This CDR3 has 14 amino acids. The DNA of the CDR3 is TGTGCCAGCAGCGAACAGGGAATCATCGGGGAGCTGTTTTTT. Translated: CASSEQGIIGELFF.

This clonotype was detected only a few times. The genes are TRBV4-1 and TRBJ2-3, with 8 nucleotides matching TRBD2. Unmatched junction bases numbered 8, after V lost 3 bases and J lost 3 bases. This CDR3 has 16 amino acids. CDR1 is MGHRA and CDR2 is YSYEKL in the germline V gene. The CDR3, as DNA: TGCGCCAGCAGCCACCTGGGGCGGGGGGTAACAGATACGCAGTATTTT. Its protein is CASSHLGRGVTDTQYF.

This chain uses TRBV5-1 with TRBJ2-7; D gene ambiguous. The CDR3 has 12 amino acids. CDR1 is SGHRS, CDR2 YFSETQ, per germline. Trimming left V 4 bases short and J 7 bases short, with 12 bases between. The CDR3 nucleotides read TGCGCCAGCAGCCACGAGATCGGGGAGCAGTACTTC. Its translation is CASSHEIGEQYF.

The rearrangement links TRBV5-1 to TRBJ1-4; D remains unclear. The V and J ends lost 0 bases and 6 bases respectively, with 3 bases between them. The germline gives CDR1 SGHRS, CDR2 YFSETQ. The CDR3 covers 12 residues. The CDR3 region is CASSLGYEKLFF. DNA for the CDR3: TGCGCCAGCAGCTTGGGCTATGAAAAACTGTTTTTT.

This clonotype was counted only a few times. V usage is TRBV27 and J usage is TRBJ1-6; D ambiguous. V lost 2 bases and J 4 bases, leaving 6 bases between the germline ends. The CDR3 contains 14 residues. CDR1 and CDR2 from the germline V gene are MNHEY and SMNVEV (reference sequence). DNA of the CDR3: TGTGCCAGCAGTTTAGTGGGTTATAATTCACCCCTCCACTTT. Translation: CASSLVGYNSPLHF.

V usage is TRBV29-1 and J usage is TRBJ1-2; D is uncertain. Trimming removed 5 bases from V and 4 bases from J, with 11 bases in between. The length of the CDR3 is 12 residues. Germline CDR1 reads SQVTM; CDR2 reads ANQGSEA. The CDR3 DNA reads TGCAGCGTTAGCGGACGGATCTATGGCTACACCTTC. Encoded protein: CSVSGRIYGYTF.

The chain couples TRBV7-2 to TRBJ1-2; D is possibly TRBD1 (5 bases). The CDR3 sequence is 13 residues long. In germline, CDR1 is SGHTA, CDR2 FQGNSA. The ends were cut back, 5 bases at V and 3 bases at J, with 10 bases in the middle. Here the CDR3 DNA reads TGTGCCAGCAGCGCAGACAGCTACTATGGCTACACCTTC. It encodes CASSADSYYGYTF.

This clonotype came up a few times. Written as DNA, the CDR3 is TGTGCCAGCAGCCAAGGTATCAGAACCTTAACGCAGTATTTT. This translates into CASSQGIRTLTQYF. The genes are TRBV4-2 and TRBJ2-3; no definite D call. CDR1 and CDR2 from the germline V gene are LGHNA and YNFKEQ. This CDR3 has 14 amino acids. Trimming stripped 1 base from V and 9 bases from J, with 14 bases between.

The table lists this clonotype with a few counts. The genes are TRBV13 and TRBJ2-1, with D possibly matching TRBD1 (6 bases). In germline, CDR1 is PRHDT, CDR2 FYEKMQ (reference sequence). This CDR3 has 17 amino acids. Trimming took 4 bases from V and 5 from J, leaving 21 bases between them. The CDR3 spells CASSSTGWASGDNEQFF. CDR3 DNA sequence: TGTGCCAGCAGCTCTACAGGGTGGGCGTCTGGGGACAATGAGCAGTTCTTC.

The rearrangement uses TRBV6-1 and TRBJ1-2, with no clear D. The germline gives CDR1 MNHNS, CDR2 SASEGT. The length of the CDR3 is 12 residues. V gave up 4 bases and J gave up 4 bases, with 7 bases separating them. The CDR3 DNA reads TGTGCCAGCAGTGGGAGTATCTATGGCTACACCTTC. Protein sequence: CASSGSIYGYTF.

The CDR3 reads CASSLGQRNEQYF. DNA for the CDR3: TGTGCCAGCAGCTTAGGCCAGAGGAACGAGCAGTACTTC. The rearrangement joins TRBV11-2 to TRBJ2-7; unclear D gene. This CDR3 spans 13 amino acids. The V gene lost 1 base and the J gene lost 5 bases, with 9 bases spanning the gap. Per germline, CDR1 SGHAT and CDR2 FQNNGV.

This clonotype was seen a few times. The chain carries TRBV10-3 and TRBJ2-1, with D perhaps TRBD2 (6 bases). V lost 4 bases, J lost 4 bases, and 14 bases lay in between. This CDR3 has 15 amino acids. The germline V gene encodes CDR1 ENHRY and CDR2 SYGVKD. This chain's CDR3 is CAISVEGGGYNEQFF. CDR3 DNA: TGTGCCATCAGTGTGGAGGGAGGCGGTTACAATGAGCAGTTCTTC.

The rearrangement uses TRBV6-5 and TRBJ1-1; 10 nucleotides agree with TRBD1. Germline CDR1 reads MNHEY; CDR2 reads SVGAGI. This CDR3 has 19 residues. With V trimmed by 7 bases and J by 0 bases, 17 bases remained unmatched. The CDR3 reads CASTPQDRGVLWLNTEAFF. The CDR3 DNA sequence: TGTGCCAGCACTCCTCAGGACAGGGGGGTTTTATGGCTGAACACTGAAGCTTTCTTT.

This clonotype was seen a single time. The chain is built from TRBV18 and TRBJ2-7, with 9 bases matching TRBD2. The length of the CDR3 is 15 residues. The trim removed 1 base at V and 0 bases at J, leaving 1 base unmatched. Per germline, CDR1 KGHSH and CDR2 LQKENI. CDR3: CASSPLTSGSYEQYF. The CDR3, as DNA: TGTGCCAGCTCACCACTGACTAGCGGCTCCTACGAGCAGTACTTC. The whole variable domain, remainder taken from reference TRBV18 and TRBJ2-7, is NAGVMQNPRHLVRRRGQEARLRCSPMKGHSHVYWYRQLPEEGLKFMVYLQKENIIDESGMPKERFSAEFPKEGPSILRIQQVVRGDSAAYFCASSPLTSGSYEQYFGPGTRLTVT.

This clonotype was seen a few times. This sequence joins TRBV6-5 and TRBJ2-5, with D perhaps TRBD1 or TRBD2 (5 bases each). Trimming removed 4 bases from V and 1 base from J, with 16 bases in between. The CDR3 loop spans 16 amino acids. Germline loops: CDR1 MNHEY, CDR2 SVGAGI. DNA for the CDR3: TGTGCCAGCAGTTTCGGACCAGAGGGGCCCCAAGAGACCCAGTACTTC. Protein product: CASSFGPEGPQETQYF.

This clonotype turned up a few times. CDR3 sequence reads: CASSGSSYSNQPQHF. DNA for the CDR3: TGTGCCAGCAGTGGTTCCAGTTATAGCAATCAGCCCCAGCATTTT. The chain uses TRBV6-1 and TRBJ1-5; D call uncertain. The germline V and J ends were trimmed by 4 bases and 0 bases, with 10 bases remaining between them. The CDR3 is made up of 15 amino acids. CDR1 is MNHNS, CDR2 SASEGT, per germline.

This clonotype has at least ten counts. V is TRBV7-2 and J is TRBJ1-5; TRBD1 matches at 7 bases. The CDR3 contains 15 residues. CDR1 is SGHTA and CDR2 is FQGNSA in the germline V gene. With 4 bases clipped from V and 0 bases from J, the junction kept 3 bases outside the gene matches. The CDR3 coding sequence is TGTGCCAGCAGCTCACAGGGGAATAGCAATCAGCCCCAGCATTTT. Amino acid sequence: CASSSQGNSNQPQHF.

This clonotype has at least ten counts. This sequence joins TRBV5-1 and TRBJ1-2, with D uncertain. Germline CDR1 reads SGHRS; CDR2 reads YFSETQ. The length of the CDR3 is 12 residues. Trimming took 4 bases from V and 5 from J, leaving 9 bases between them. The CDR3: CASSDGGYGYTF. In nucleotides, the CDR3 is TGCGCCAGCAGCGACGGAGGTTATGGCTACACCTTC.

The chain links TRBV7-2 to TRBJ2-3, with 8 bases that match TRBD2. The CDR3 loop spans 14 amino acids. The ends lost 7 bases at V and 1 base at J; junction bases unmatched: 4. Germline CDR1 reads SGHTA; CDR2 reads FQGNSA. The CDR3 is CASNKAGGTDTQYF. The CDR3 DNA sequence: TGTGCCAGCAACAAAGCGGGGGGCACAGATACGCAGTATTTT.

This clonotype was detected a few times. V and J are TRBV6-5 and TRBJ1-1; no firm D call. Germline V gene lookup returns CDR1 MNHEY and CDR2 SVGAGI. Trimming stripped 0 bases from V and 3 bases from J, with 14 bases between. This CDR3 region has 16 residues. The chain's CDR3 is CASSYSARGWDTEAFF. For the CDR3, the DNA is TGTGCCAGCAGTTACTCGGCCCGGGGTTGGGACACTGAAGCTTTCTTT.

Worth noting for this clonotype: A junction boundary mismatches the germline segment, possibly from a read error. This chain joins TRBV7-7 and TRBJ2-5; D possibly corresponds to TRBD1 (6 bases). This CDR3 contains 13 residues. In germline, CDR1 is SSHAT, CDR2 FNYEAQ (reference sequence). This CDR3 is CASSTPDRETQYF. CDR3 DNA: TGTGCTAGCAGTACACCCGACAGGGAGACCCAGTACTTC. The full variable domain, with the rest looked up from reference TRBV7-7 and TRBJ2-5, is GAGVSQSPRYKVTKRGQDVTLRCDPISSHATLYWYQQALGQGPEFLTYFNYEAQPDKSGLPSDRFSAERPEGSISTLTIQRTEQRDSAMYRCASSTPDRETQYFGPGTRLLVL.

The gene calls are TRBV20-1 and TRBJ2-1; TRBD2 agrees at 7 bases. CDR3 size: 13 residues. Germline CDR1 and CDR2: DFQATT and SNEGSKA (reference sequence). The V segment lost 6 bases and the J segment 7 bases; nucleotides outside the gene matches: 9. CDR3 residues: CSAPGRGSNEQFF. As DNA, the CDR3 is TGCAGTGCCCCAGGGAGGGGTTCAAATGAGCAGTTCTTC.

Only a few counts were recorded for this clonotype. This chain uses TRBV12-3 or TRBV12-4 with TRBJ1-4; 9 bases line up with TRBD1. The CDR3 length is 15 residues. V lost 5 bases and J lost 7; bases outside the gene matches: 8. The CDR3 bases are TGTGCCAGCAGTACTCCGGGACAGGGAAGTGAAAAACTGTTTTTT. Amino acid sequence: CASSTPGQGSEKLFF.

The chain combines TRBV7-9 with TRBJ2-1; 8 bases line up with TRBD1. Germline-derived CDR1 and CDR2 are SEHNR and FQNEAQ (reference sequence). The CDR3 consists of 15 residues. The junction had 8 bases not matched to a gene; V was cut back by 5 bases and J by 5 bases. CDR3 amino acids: CASSLQGEHNNEQFF. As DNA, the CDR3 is TGTGCCAGCAGCCTACAGGGGGAGCATAACAATGAGCAGTTCTTC.

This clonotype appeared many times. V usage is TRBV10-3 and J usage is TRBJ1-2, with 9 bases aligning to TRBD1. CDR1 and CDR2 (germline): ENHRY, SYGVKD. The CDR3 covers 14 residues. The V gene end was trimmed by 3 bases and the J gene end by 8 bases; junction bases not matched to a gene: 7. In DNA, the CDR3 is TGTGCCATCAGTGATGAGGGGACAGGGAGAGGCTACACCTTC. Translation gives CAISDEGTGRGYTF.

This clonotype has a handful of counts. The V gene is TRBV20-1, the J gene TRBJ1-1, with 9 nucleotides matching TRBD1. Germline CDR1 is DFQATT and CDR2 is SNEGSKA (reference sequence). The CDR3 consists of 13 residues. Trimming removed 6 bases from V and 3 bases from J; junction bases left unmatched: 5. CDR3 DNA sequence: TGCAGTGCAGAGTGGGACAGGGACACTGAAGCTTTCTTT. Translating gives CSAEWDRDTEAFF.